The 21 T cell receptor beta chains given below trace back to one sample, sequenced in a study of T cells in Graves' hyperthyroidism and ophthalmopathy. Using RNA transcripts as the source, TCR beta CDR3 regions were amplified. The study used the HTBI primer set for a first-round RT-PCR of the TCR CDR3. TCRdb recomputed calls from the multiplex PCR reads with MiXCR, one row per CDR3 protein. The sample records about half a million distinct CDR3 sequences, under 25% being singletons. The specimen was blood. Receptor source: a man younger than 30 with Graves' hyperthyroidism.

This clonotype was counted at least ten times. The genes are TRBV7-3 and TRBJ2-7, with 8 positions matching TRBD2. J lost 4 bases, V lost 2 bases, and 7 bases had no gene match. The CDR3 has 15 amino acids. The germline V gene has CDR1 SGHTA and CDR2 FQGTGA. The CDR3, as DNA: TGTGCCAGCAGCTTAGGACCTAGCGGGTTTTACGAGCAGTACTTC. It encodes CASSLGPSGFYEQYF. Based on the CDR3 plus reference TRBV7-3 and TRBJ2-7, the full variable domain is GAGVSQTPSNKVTEKGKYVELRCDPISGHTALYWYRQSLGQGPEFLIYFQGTGAADDSGLPNDRFFAVRPEGSVSTLKIQRTERGDSAVYLCASSLGPSGFYEQYFGPGTRLTVT.

This clonotype was seen repeatedly, ten times or more. This rearrangement joins TRBV19 to TRBJ1-5; possibly TRBD1 for D (5 bases). This CDR3 is 13 amino acids long. Germline lookup yields CDR1 LNHDA and CDR2 SQIVND (reference sequence). V lost 1 base, J lost 9 bases, and 10 bases lay in between. CDR3 DNA: TGTGCCAGTAGTATAGGTAGGGACGTGCCCCAGCATTTT. Protein product: CASSIGRDVPQHF.

The chain couples TRBV12-3 or TRBV12-4 to TRBJ2-7, with D possibly matching TRBD2 (5 bases). Trimming pared 0 bases from V and 3 bases from J, leaving 9 bases between. CDR3 size: 14 residues. Written as DNA, the CDR3 is TGTGCCAGCAGTTTAGCCGGGATTTACTACGAGCAGTACTTC. Its translation is CASSLAGIYYEQYF.

At least ten counts were recorded for this clonotype. The V call is TRBV6-5, the J call TRBJ2-7; D perhaps matches TRBD1 (6 bases). Germline V lookup: CDR1 MNHEY, CDR2 SVGAGI. CDR3 length: 12 residues. The ends were cut back, 7 bases at V and 6 bases at J, with 13 bases in the middle. CDR3 amino acids: CASTPTGSEQYF. CDR3 sequence (DNA): TGTGCCAGCACCCCGACAGGATCCGAGCAGTACTTC.

This clonotype was detected many times. The chain employs TRBV6-1 and TRBJ2-7, with 8 positions matching TRBD2. After removal of 6 bases from V and 5 bases from J, the junction contained 6 bases not matched to a gene. The CDR3 is 13 residues long. CDR1 and CDR2 from the germline V gene are MNHNS and SASEGT. This chain's CDR3 is CASRSGLGDEQYF. CDR3 nucleotides: TGTGCCAGCAGGTCGGGACTAGGGGACGAGCAGTACTTC.

This clonotype was counted many times. V gene TRBV13 combines with J gene TRBJ1-2; no clear D gene. The CDR3 runs to 12 residues. Germline CDR1 and CDR2: PRHDT and FYEKMQ (reference sequence). The germline V and J ends were trimmed by 5 bases and 4 bases, with 8 bases remaining between them. The CDR3 region has the DNA TGTGCCAGCAGCCCTTCCTTCTATGGCTACACCTTC. It specifies CASSPSFYGYTF.

The table lists this clonotype with many counts. V and J are TRBV4-1 and TRBJ2-7, with 7 bases fitting TRBD1. The V gene's germline CDR1 is MGHRA and CDR2 YSYEKL. The trim removed 6 bases at V and 4 bases at J, leaving 9 bases unmatched. The CDR3 has 14 residues. The CDR3, as DNA: TGCGCCAGCAGTCACCGACAGGGTATATACGAGCAGTACTTC. This codes for CASSHRQGIYEQYF.

This clonotype was picked up a small number of times. J is TRBJ2-2 and V is TRBV11-2, with TRBD1 matching 10 bases. The germline V gene encodes CDR1 SGHAT and CDR2 FQNNGV. Trimming cost V 5 bases and J 7 bases; bases outside gene matches: 10. The CDR3 is 16 amino acids. Written as DNA, the CDR3 is TGTGCCAGCAGCCTCACGTCCGGGACAGGGGTCGGGGAGCTGTTTTTT. Residues: CASSLTSGTGVGELFF.

This clonotype has a count of ten or more. The rearrangement uses TRBV27 and TRBJ1-1; 8 bases align to TRBD1. The V and J ends lost 3 bases and 5 bases, in that order; junction bases with no gene match: 5. Per germline, CDR1 MNHEY and CDR2 SMNVEV (reference sequence). The CDR3 totals 14 residues. The CDR3 loop reads CASSLTGARTEAFF. The CDR3 nucleotides are TGTGCCAGCAGTTTGACAGGGGCCCGGACTGAAGCTTTCTTT.

In its sample, this clonotype was seen many times. The chain is built from TRBV12-3 or TRBV12-4 and TRBJ1-1; tentative D call: TRBD1 (5 bases). Trimming shortened V by 6 bases and J by 2 bases, and 19 bases separated the two germline ends. The CDR3 totals 16 residues. In DNA, the CDR3 is TGTGCCAGCAGCCCTGGGGACGGAGACTATAACACTGAAGCTTTCTTT. This translates into CASSPGDGDYNTEAFF.

This clonotype was detected ten times or more. The chain couples TRBV4-1 to TRBJ1-1; perhaps TRBD1 as D (5 bases). The CDR3 runs 17 residues. CDR1 is MGHRA, CDR2 YSYEKL, per germline. Trimming removed 2 bases from V and 1 base from J, with 17 bases in between. This CDR3 reads CASSQSYQGAGNTEAFF. The DNA of the CDR3 is TGCGCCAGCAGCCAAAGTTATCAAGGGGCGGGGAACACTGAAGCTTTCTTT.

On this clonotype itself: One end of the junction does not line up with germline, which may come from a read error. This chain connects TRBV6-5 to TRBJ1-3; D not certain. The CDR3 spans 13 residues. CDR1 is MNHEY, CDR2 SVGAGI, per germline. In DNA, the CDR3 is TGTGCCAGCAGTTACATCTCTGGAAACACTATATATTTT. This encodes CASSYISGNTIYF.

Note on this clonotype: One end of the junction is discordant with germline, which a read error may explain. The chain uses TRBV7-9 and TRBJ2-7; maybe TRBD2 (6 bases). The CDR3 is 13 residues long. Germline CDR1 and CDR2: SEHNR and FQNEAQ (reference sequence). CDR3 amino acids: CSSSPLQEGEQYF. The CDR3, as DNA: TGTTCCAGCAGCCCTTTACAGGAGGGCGAGCAGTACTTC.

Ten or more counts support this clonotype. The V call is TRBV7-2, the J call TRBJ2-7; 8 nucleotides align to TRBD1. The CDR3 has 15 amino acids. Germline V gene sequence: CDR1 SGHTA, CDR2 FQGNSA. V lost 5 bases, J lost 4 bases, and 10 bases stayed unmatched. As DNA, the CDR3 is TGTGCCAGCAGCACTAGGACAGGGTCGACTTACGAGCAGTACTTC. Its protein product is CASSTRTGSTYEQYF.

The chain uses TRBV5-6 and TRBJ1-1, with D possibly TRBD1 on 5 matching bases. The V end lost 0 bases, the J end lost 10 bases, and 16 bases lay between the germline ends. Germline CDR1 is SGHDT and CDR2 is YYEEEE. This CDR3 region has 14 residues. CDR3: CASSLVRSLQGAFF. Written as DNA, the CDR3 is TGTGCCAGCAGCTTGGTTCGGTCTCTTCAGGGAGCTTTCTTT.

This clonotype appeared many times. This rearrangement joins TRBV18 to TRBJ1-2, with a possible D match to TRBD1 (5 bases). Germline assignment: CDR1 KGHSH and CDR2 LQKENI. The CDR3 is 15 residues long. Trimming took 2 bases from V and 5 from J, leaving 15 bases between them. CDR3 amino acids: CASSPNQGRIYGYTF. CDR3 sequence (DNA): TGTGCCAGCTCACCAAATCAGGGAAGGATTTATGGCTACACCTTC.

V is TRBV2 and J is TRBJ1-5; TRBD1 matches at 8 bases. J was trimmed by 6 bases and V by 6 bases; bases with no gene match: 7. Germline V gives CDR1 SNHLY, CDR2 FYNNEI. This CDR3 contains 14 residues. The CDR3 DNA is TGTGCCAGCAGGGAACAGGGGGACGGTCAGCCCCAGCATTTT. It translates to CASREQGDGQPQHF.

This clonotype was seen at least ten times. The V gene is TRBV27, the J gene TRBJ2-5, with 8 bases aligning to TRBD2. Trimming at V came to 4 bases and at J to 2 bases, leaving 12 bases not matched to a gene. Per the germline V gene, CDR1 is MNHEY and CDR2 is SMNVEV (reference sequence). The CDR3 has 17 amino acids. The CDR3 DNA sequence: TGTGCCAGCAGTTCCCGGGAGGGTAGGACCCCTCAAGAGACCCAGTACTTC. This encodes CASSSREGRTPQETQYF.

Many counts were recorded for this clonotype. The chain uses TRBV19 and TRBJ2-2; possible D gene TRBD1, 6 bases. Trimming stripped 6 bases from V and 0 bases from J, with 11 bases between. This CDR3 region has 15 residues. Looked up from germline, CDR1 is LNHDA and CDR2 is SQIVND (reference sequence). The DNA for the CDR3 is TGTGCCAGTAGCTGGGACATTACGAACACCGGGGAGCTGTTTTTT. It translates to CASSWDITNTGELFF. The full variable domain, rest sourced from reference TRBV19 and TRBJ2-2, is DGGITQSPKYLFRKEGQNVTLSCEQNLNHDAMYWYRQDPGQGLRLIYYSQIVNDFQKGDIAEGYSVSREKKESFPLTVTSAQKNPTAFYLCASSWDITNTGELFFGEGSRLTVL.

This clonotype was seen repeatedly, ten times or more. The V call is TRBV6-5, the J call TRBJ2-2; D perhaps matches TRBD1 (5 bases). V was shortened by 9 bases and J by 0 bases, with 11 bases between the two germline ends. The germline gives CDR1 MNHEY, CDR2 SVGAGI. This CDR3 spans 14 amino acids. CDR3 amino acids: CASQQAPNTGELFF. CDR3 in DNA: TGTGCCAGTCAACAGGCGCCGAACACCGGGGAGCTGTTTTTT.

In the case of this clonotype: Here the CDR3 omits its conserved ending phenylalanine or tryptophan, so a read error is the likely source. The chain has TRBV12-3 or TRBV12-4 and TRBJ2-7; tentatively, D is TRBD1 (6 bases). The ends were cut back, 6 bases at V and 6 bases at J, with 21 bases in the middle. The CDR3 runs 15 residues. The CDR3 loop reads CASSQEPLKGGEQYL. The DNA of the CDR3 is TGTGCCAGCAGCCAAGAACCTCTGAAAGGGGGCGAGCAGTACTTG.